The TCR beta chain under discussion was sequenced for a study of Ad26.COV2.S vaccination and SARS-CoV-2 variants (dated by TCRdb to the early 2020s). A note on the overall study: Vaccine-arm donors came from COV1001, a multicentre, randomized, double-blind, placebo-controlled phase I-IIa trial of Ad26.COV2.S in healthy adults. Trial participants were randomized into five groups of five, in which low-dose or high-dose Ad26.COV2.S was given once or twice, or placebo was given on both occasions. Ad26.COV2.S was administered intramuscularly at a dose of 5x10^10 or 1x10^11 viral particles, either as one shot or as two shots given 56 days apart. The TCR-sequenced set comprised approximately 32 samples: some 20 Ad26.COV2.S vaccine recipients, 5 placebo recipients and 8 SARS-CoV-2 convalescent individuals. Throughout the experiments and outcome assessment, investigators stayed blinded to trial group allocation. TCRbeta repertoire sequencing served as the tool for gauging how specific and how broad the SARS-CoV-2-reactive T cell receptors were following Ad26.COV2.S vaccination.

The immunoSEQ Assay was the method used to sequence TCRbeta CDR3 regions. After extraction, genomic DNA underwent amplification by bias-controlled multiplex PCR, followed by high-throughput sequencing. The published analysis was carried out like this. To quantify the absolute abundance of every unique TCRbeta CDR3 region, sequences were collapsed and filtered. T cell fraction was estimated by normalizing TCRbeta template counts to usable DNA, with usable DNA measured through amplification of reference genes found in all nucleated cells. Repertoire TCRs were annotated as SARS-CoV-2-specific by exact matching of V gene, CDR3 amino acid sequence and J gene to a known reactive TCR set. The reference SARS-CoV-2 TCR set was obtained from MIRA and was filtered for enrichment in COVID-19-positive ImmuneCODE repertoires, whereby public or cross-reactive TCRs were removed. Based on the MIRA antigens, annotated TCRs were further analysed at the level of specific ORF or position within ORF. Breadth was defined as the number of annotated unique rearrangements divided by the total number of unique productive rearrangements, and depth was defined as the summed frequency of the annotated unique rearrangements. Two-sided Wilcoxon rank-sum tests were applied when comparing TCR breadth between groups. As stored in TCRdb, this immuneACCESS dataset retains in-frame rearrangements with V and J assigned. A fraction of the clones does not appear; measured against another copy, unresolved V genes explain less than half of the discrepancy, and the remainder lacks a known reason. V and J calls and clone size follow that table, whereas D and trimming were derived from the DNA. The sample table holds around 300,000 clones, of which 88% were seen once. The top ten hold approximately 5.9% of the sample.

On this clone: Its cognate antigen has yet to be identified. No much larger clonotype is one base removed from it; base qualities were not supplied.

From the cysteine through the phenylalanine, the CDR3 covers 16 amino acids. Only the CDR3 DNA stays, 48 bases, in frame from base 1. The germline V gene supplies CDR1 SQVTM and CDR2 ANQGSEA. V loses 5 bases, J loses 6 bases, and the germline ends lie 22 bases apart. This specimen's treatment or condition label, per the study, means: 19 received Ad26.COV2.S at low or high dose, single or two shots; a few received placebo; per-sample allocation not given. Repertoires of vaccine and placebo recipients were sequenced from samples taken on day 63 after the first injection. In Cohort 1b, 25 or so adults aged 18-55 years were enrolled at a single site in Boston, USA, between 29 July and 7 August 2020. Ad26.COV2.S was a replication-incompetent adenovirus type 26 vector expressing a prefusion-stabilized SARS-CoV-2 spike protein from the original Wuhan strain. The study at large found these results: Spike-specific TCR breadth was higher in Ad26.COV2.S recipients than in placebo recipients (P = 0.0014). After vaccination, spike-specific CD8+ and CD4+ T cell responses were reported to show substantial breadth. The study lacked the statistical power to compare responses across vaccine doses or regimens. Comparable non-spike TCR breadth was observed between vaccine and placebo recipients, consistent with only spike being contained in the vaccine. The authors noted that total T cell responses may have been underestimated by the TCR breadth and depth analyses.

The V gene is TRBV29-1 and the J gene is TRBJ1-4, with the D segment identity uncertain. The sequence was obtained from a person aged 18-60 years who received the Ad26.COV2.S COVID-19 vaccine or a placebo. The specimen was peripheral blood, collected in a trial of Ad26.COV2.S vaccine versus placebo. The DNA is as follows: TGCAGCGTTTCTGGTATGGCATGGGAGGGAGATGAAAAACTGTTTTTT. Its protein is CSVSGMAWEGDEKLFF.